These 30 T cell receptor beta chains were all obtained from the same sample, sequenced in a study of CD4 T cells in relation to SARS-CoV-2 and coronaviruses. TCRdb's table, derived via immunoSEQ multiplex PCR, lists solely in-frame clones and lacks some. The sample contains roughly 57,000 clones, roughly 88% of which appear only once. Before the COVID-19 pandemic, during about 2011-2019, CD4+ T cells were taken from unexposed donors. The material sequenced was memory CD4+ T cells from PBMCs. These receptors came from a human donor in good health.

The gene calls are TRBV24-1 and TRBJ2-7; TRBD1 agrees at 8 bases. This CDR3 is built from 15 residues. With V trimmed by 3 bases and J by 4 bases, 7 bases remained unmatched. Germline V gives CDR1 KGHDR, CDR2 SFDVKD. CDR3 sequence: CATSDTADRGYEQYF. The CDR3, as DNA: TGTGCCACCAGTGATACCGCAGACAGGGGATACGAGCAGTACTTC.

V is TRBV9 and J is TRBJ2-5; 13 bases are shared with TRBD2. The CDR3 loop spans 16 amino acids. Trimming at V came to 3 bases and at J to 3 bases, leaving 5 bases not matched to a gene. Germline V gives CDR1 SGDLS, CDR2 YYNGEE. CDR3 bases: TGTGCCAGCAGCGCGGGGACTAGCGGGGCAAAAGAGACCCAGTACTTC. This encodes CASSAGTSGAKETQYF.

This chain joins TRBV28 and TRBJ1-5; D unresolved. Germline CDR1 and CDR2: MDHEN and SYDVKM. CDR3 length: 12 residues. The ends were cut back, 7 bases at V and 1 base at J, with 5 bases in the middle. CDR3 sequence: CASNLSNQPQHF. The CDR3 bases are TGTGCCAGCAATTTGAGCAATCAGCCCCAGCATTTT.

The J gene is TRBJ2-1, the V gene TRBV5-1, with 10 bases identical to TRBD2. The V gene end was trimmed by 0 bases and the J gene end by 5 bases; junction bases not matched to a gene: 17. CDR1 and CDR2 (germline): SGHRS, YFSETQ. The CDR3 is made up of 20 amino acids. CDR3 amino acids: CASSLELREIAGGPNNEQFF. In nucleotides, the CDR3 is TGCGCCAGCAGCTTGGAGTTGAGGGAAATAGCGGGAGGACCTAACAATGAGCAGTTCTTC.

This chain connects TRBV18 to TRBJ2-2; possible D gene TRBD2, 5 bases. The germline V gene has CDR1 KGHSH and CDR2 LQKENI. V was pared by 3 bases and J by 0 bases, with 8 bases between. This CDR3 spans 15 amino acids. The DNA of the CDR3 is TGTGCCAGCTCACCTAGCGCCGCGAACACCGGGGAGCTGTTTTTT. Protein sequence: CASSPSAANTGELFF.

V usage is TRBV28 and J usage is TRBJ2-7; unclear D gene. This CDR3 comprises 19 residues. V was clipped by 4 bases and J by 2 bases, with 27 bases between them. Germline values: CDR1 MDHEN, CDR2 SYDVKM. Here the CDR3 reads CASSSAPLYGNHIAYEQYF. CDR3 DNA: TGTGCCAGCAGTTCGGCCCCCCTTTACGGAAACCATATAGCCTACGAGCAGTACTTC. Full variable domain (remainder filled in from reference TRBV28 and TRBJ2-7): DVKVTQSSRYLVKRTGEKVFLECVQDMDHENMFWYRQDPGLGLRLIYFSYDVKMKEKGDIPEGYSVSREKKERFSLILESASTNQTSMYLCASSSAPLYGNHIAYEQYFGPGTRLTVT.

The rearrangement links TRBV3-1 (or the pseudogene TRBV3-2) to TRBJ1-5; 10 bases match TRBD1. CDR1 LGHDT and CDR2 YNNKEL come from the germline V gene (reference sequence). The CDR3 contains 17 residues. V trimming: 1 base; J trimming: 1 base; junction bases outside the gene matches: 4. The CDR3 nucleotides are TGTGCCAGCAGCCAAGGGACAGGGGGAAGAAGCAATCAGCCCCAGCATTTT. It is translated as CASSQGTGGRSNQPQHF.

This chain connects TRBV5-1 to TRBJ2-7, with a weak D call TRBD2 (6 bases). The CDR3 is made up of 16 amino acids. V was pared by 4 bases and J by 5 bases, with 22 bases between. Germline assignment: CDR1 SGHRS and CDR2 YFSETQ. In DNA form, the CDR3 reads TGCGCCAGCAGCCCGGGGGTCGGGCCCCCGCCGCACGAGCAGTACTTC. Protein sequence: CASSPGVGPPPHEQYF. Full variable domain (outside the CDR3, taken from reference TRBV5-1 and TRBJ2-7): KAGVTQTPRYLIKTRGQQVTLSCSPISGHRSVSWYQQTPGQGLQFLFEYFSETQRNKGNFPGRFSGRQFSNSRSEMNVSTLELGDSALYLCASSPGVGPPPHEQYFGPGTRLTVT.

This clone was counted once. The chain joins TRBV5-1 to TRBJ1-6; 9 bases align to TRBD1. Germline CDR1 is SGHRS and CDR2 is YFSETQ. The CDR3 extends over 14 amino acids. Trimming at V came to 3 bases and at J to 5 bases, leaving 0 bases not matched to a gene. The CDR3 nucleotides are TGCGCCAGCAGCTGGACAGGGGATAATTCACCCCTCCACTTT. This translates into CASSWTGDNSPLHF. Using reference TRBV5-1 and TRBJ1-6 for the parts outside the CDR3, the full variable domain is KAGVTQTPRYLIKTRGQQVTLSCSPISGHRSVSWYQQTPGQGLQFLFEYFSETQRNKGNFPGRFSGRQFSNSRSEMNVSTLELGDSALYLCASSWTGDNSPLHFGNGTRLTVT.

The rearrangement joins TRBV30 to TRBJ1-2; D unresolved. The germline V gene encodes CDR1 GTSNPN and CDR2 SVGIG (reference sequence). CDR3 length equals 13 residues. V was pared by 4 bases and J by 6 bases, with 15 bases between. The CDR3 nucleotides are TGTGCCTGGAACTGGTTAGGGAACCATGGCTACACCTTC. It codes for CAWNWLGNHGYTF.

The chain couples TRBV9 to TRBJ1-2; D might be TRBD1 (5 bases). The CDR3 covers 15 residues. The V end was cut by 4 bases, the J end by 3 bases, with 16 bases between. In germline, CDR1 is SGDLS, CDR2 YYNGEE. CDR3 sequence reads: CASSLQPEGDYGYTF. CDR3 nucleotides: TGTGCCAGCAGCCTTCAACCAGAAGGGGACTATGGCTACACCTTC.

This clone showed up just a few times. The chain couples TRBV6-5 to TRBJ1-1, with D unresolved. CDR1 MNHEY and CDR2 SVGAGI come from the germline V gene. V shed 1 base and J shed 1 base, with 4 bases lying between them. The CDR3 has 13 residues. The CDR3 reads CASSYYKNTEAFF. The DNA of the CDR3 is TGTGCCAGCAGTTACTACAAGAACACTGAAGCTTTCTTT.

For the CDR3, the DNA is TGTGCCAGCAGGGAAAGAATTCTAGCTAACTATGGCTACACCTTC. Translated: CASRERILANYGYTF. The chain joins TRBV6-4 to TRBJ1-2; D call uncertain. V was clipped by 6 bases and J by 0 bases, with 14 bases between them. Germline assignment: CDR1 MRHNA and CDR2 SNTAGT. The CDR3 loop spans 15 amino acids.

To note about this clone: The junction does not match germline at one end; this may be a read error. V is TRBV3-1 (or the pseudogene TRBV3-2) and J is TRBJ1-1; 8 bases are shared with TRBD1. This CDR3 contains 13 residues. Germline V gene sequence: CDR1 LGHDT, CDR2 YNNKEL (reference sequence). CDR3 sequence (DNA): TGTGCCAGCAGTCAAGGGGGCAGGGGGCAAGCTTTCTTT. It encodes CASSQGGRGQAFF.

By proportion, this clone is medium-sized. The chain carries TRBV27 and TRBJ1-2; TRBD1 is a possible D gene (6 bases). Between the trimmed V and J ends, which lost 3 bases and 5 bases, there was a span of 13 bases. Germline V gene sequence: CDR1 MNHEY, CDR2 SMNVEV (reference sequence). This CDR3 has 14 amino acids. The CDR3 is CASSLIQGRYGYTF. As DNA, the CDR3 is TGTGCCAGCAGTTTGATTCAGGGGCGGTATGGCTACACCTTC.

The V and J genes are TRBV3-1 (or the pseudogene TRBV3-2) and TRBJ1-1; D uncertain. Trimming took 2 bases from V and 10 from J, leaving 11 bases between them. The CDR3 loop spans 12 amino acids. Germline CDR1 and CDR2: LGHDT and YNNKEL (reference sequence). The CDR3 DNA reads TGTGCCAGCAGCCAATGGGAGACGCTAGCTTTCTTT. Its protein is CASSQWETLAFF.

Only one count was recorded for this clone. The genes are TRBV6-4 and TRBJ1-1; D may be TRBD1 (5 bases). The CDR3 runs to 13 residues. Germline values: CDR1 MRHNA, CDR2 SNTAGT. V gave up 5 bases and J gave up 6 bases, with 13 bases separating them. CDR3 loop: CASSLGLGAEAFF. CDR3 bases: TGTGCCAGCAGTTTAGGACTGGGGGCTGAAGCTTTCTTT.

The chain joins TRBV27 to TRBJ2-1; the match to TRBD1 covers 7 bases. The trim removed 5 bases at V and 6 bases at J, leaving 10 bases unmatched. The CDR3 extends over 15 amino acids. Germline CDR1 is MNHEY and CDR2 is SMNVEV (reference sequence). Here the CDR3 reads CASSPSTGFFNEQFF. The CDR3 bases are TGTGCCAGCAGTCCCTCGACAGGGTTTTTCAATGAGCAGTTCTTC.

This rearrangement joins TRBV5-1 to TRBJ1-4, with 8 bases matching TRBD1. The trim removed 6 bases at V and 4 bases at J, leaving 5 bases unmatched. The CDR3 runs 14 residues. Germline values: CDR1 SGHRS, CDR2 YFSETQ. This CDR3 reads CASKPQGVNEKLFF. The CDR3 coding sequence is TGCGCCAGCAAACCACAGGGGGTTAATGAAAAACTGTTTTTT.

The V call is TRBV7-9, the J call TRBJ1-3; D is possibly TRBD1 (5 bases). The germline CDR1 and CDR2 sequences are SEHNR and FQNEAQ (reference sequence). Trimming took off 5 bases at V and 4 bases at J, with 24 bases between the two ends. This CDR3 region has 18 residues. The CDR3 sequence is CASSSQTPIGGRGNTIYF. The CDR3 coding sequence is TGTGCCAGCAGCAGTCAGACCCCGATCGGGGGGAGAGGAAACACCATATATTTT.

This rearrangement joins TRBV5-1 to TRBJ2-5, with D possibly TRBD2 on 6 matching bases. The V gene's germline CDR1 is SGHRS and CDR2 YFSETQ. This CDR3 has 14 amino acids. V gave up 6 bases and J gave up 5 bases, with 17 bases separating them. The CDR3, as DNA: TGCGCCAGCACCGGGACTTACGGGGCGGAGACCCAGTACTTC. Translated, it gives CASTGTYGAETQYF.

This clone has only one observation. This chain connects TRBV3-1 (or the pseudogene TRBV3-2) to TRBJ1-5; D ambiguous. The V and J ends lost 1 base and 2 bases respectively, with 9 bases between them. Germline lookup yields CDR1 LGHDT and CDR2 YNNKEL (reference sequence). CDR3 length equals 15 residues. The CDR3 DNA is TGTGCCAGCAGCCAAGGGTCGGCGGGCAATCAGCCCCAGCATTTT. Translation: CASSQGSAGNQPQHF.

The chain links TRBV28 to TRBJ2-7; 10 bases agree with TRBD1. V gave up 6 bases and J gave up 2 bases; unmatched junction bases: 7. This CDR3 contains 15 residues. CDR1 and CDR2 (germline): MDHEN, SYDVKM. The DNA of the CDR3 is TGTGCCAGCAGCACCGGGACAGGGGATACCTACGAGCAGTACTTC. It encodes CASSTGTGDTYEQYF.

This clone was seen once. V gene TRBV28 combines with J gene TRBJ2-6, with 9 bases lining up with TRBD1. Germline trimming cut 5 bases from V and 2 bases from J; bases unmatched to any gene: 7. Germline CDR1 is MDHEN and CDR2 is SYDVKM. CDR3 size: 17 residues. In DNA, the CDR3 is TGTGCCAGCAGTACCCGCTGGACAGGGGCTGGGGCCAACGTCCTGACTTTC. Encoded protein: CASSTRWTGAGANVLTF. Variable domain in full (rest from reference TRBV28 and TRBJ2-6): DVKVTQSSRYLVKRTGEKVFLECVQDMDHENMFWYRQDPGLGLRLIYFSYDVKMKEKGDIPEGYSVSREKKERFSLILESASTNQTSMYLCASSTRWTGAGANVLTFGAGSRLTVL.

The chain uses TRBV6-6 and TRBJ1-1; TRBD1 might be the D (5 bases). Germline V lookup: CDR1 MNHNY, CDR2 SVGAGI (reference sequence). The germline V and J ends were trimmed by 6 bases and 1 base, with 12 bases remaining between them. The CDR3 sequence is 14 residues long. The CDR3 spells CASRDISKNTEAFF. The DNA for the CDR3 is TGTGCCAGCAGGGACATTTCAAAGAACACTGAAGCTTTCTTT.

This clone occurred once. The rearrangement uses TRBV5-1 and TRBJ2-2; 12 bases map to TRBD2. Germline V CDR1 and CDR2: SGHRS, YFSETQ. Unmatched junction bases numbered 3, after V lost 4 bases and J lost 5 bases. The CDR3 is 15 residues long. The CDR3: CASSPGTSGTGELFF. Written as DNA, the CDR3 is TGCGCCAGCAGCCCCGGGACTAGCGGGACCGGGGAGCTGTTTTTT.

This rearrangement joins TRBV7-6 to TRBJ2-2; D possibly uses TRBD1 or TRBD2 (5 bases each). From germline, CDR1 is SGHVS and CDR2 FNYEAQ. Trimming took off 1 base at V and 0 bases at J, with 9 bases between the two ends. The CDR3 runs to 16 residues. The CDR3 nucleotides are TGTGCCAGCAGCTTAGTGGGGGTCTCGAACACCGGGGAGCTGTTTTTT. As protein: CASSLVGVSNTGELFF.

The chain joins TRBV27 to TRBJ2-2; D is ambiguous. Per germline, CDR1 MNHEY and CDR2 SMNVEV (reference sequence). This CDR3 spans 15 amino acids. V lost 4 bases, J lost 6 bases, and 15 bases lay in between. The CDR3 is CASSSRLKVPGELFF. CDR3 bases: TGTGCCAGCAGTTCACGCCTGAAGGTCCCCGGGGAGCTGTTTTTT.

In nucleotides, the CDR3 is TGCGCCAGCAGTCGAGAACAGGGGTTTAACTATGGCTACACCTTC. Translating it yields CASSREQGFNYGYTF. V and J are TRBV5-1 and TRBJ1-2; 7 nucleotides align to TRBD1. CDR1 and CDR2 (germline): SGHRS, YFSETQ. Trimming took 5 bases from V and 1 from J; bases not matched to a gene: 8. This CDR3 has 15 residues.

V gene TRBV5-6 combines with J gene TRBJ2-6; perhaps TRBD1 as D (6 bases). Germline CDR1 and CDR2: SGHDT and YYEEEE. V was shortened by 1 base and J by 2 bases, with 13 bases between the two germline ends. The CDR3 extends over 17 amino acids. CDR3 in DNA: TGTGCCAGCAGCTTGTATTATAACAGGGCTGGGGCCAACGTCCTGACTTTC. This encodes CASSLYYNRAGANVLTF.